These 27 T cell receptor beta chains were sequenced from one sample in a study of PD-1 blockade in classical Hodgkin lymphoma. Every one of the patients relapsed after autologous stem cell transplantation (brentuximab vedotin exposure was variable). Measured with immunoSEQ multiplex PCR; TCRdb has only the in-frame clones, and not every one. Among about 98,000 clones, roughly 76% were seen once, and the ten largest hold 16%. The source material was peripheral blood mononuclear cells (PBMCs), sampled before the second cycle of nivolumab. These receptors were obtained from a human donor with classical Hodgkin lymphoma.

The chain has TRBV5-8 and TRBJ1-5; D is uncertain. The CDR3 totals 15 residues. The V end lost 6 bases, the J end lost 2 bases, and 15 bases lay between the germline ends. Looked up from germline, CDR1 is SGHTS and CDR2 is YDEGEE. This CDR3 reads CASTEGGYGNQPQHF. The CDR3 nucleotides are TGTGCCAGCACAGAAGGAGGGTATGGCAATCAGCCCCAGCATTTT.

This clone has a handful of counts. V is TRBV19 and J is TRBJ1-1, with D possibly TRBD1 on 6 matching bases. Trimming stripped 5 bases from V and 4 bases from J, with 17 bases between. This CDR3 is built from 15 residues. Germline CDR1 LNHDA, CDR2 SQIVND (reference sequence). The CDR3 nucleotides read TGTGCCAGTAGTCGCCTCAAACAGGGAGGCACTGAAGCTTTCTTT. It encodes CASSRLKQGGTEAFF.

The gene calls are TRBV19 and TRBJ2-7; no reliable D call. V was cut by 1 base and J by 2 bases, with 6 bases left in between. From germline, CDR1 is LNHDA and CDR2 SQIVND (reference sequence). This CDR3 has 13 residues. The CDR3 region has the DNA TGTGCCAGTAGTATAGCCCATGCCTACGAGCAGTACTTC. It specifies CASSIAHAYEQYF.

The gene calls are TRBV15 and TRBJ1-4; D not resolved. Looked up from germline, CDR1 is LNHNV and CDR2 is YYDKDF (reference sequence). This CDR3 region has 12 residues. The V end lost 0 bases, the J end lost 8 bases, and 4 bases lay between the germline ends. In DNA, the CDR3 is TGTGCCACCAGCAGAGACAGGGAAAAACTGTTTTTT. This encodes CATSRDREKLFF.

This rearrangement joins TRBV5-1 to TRBJ2-7; D may be TRBD1 or TRBD2 (5 bases each). Trimming took 6 bases from V and 2 from J, leaving 18 bases between them. This CDR3 comprises 15 residues. CDR1 is SGHRS and CDR2 is YFSETQ in the germline V gene. CDR3 in amino acids: CASNLGDARPYEQYF. In nucleotides, the CDR3 is TGCGCCAGCAACCTTGGGGACGCCCGACCCTACGAGCAGTACTTC.

For the CDR3, the DNA is TGTGCCAGCAGCTTAGGGGCGGGGAGCTCCTACAATGAGCAGTTCTTC. Protein product: CASSLGAGSSYNEQFF. The chain uses TRBV11-2 and TRBJ2-1; perhaps TRBD2 as D (6 bases). V was pared by 1 base and J by 0 bases, with 10 bases between. Germline V gives CDR1 SGHAT, CDR2 FQNNGV. The CDR3 length is 16 residues.

The chain joins TRBV5-1 to TRBJ1-1; no definite D call. This CDR3 region has 13 residues. CDR1 is SGHRS and CDR2 is YFSETQ in the germline V gene. Trimming removed 4 bases at V and 3 bases at J, with 10 bases between. CDR3 protein: CASSPIVDTEAFF. As DNA, the CDR3 is TGCGCCAGCAGCCCCATTGTGGACACTGAAGCTTTCTTT.

The table lists this clone with a count of one. CDR3 loop: CSASEGGRVAVAFF. DNA for the CDR3: TGCAGCGCATCCGAGGGGGGGCGCGTTGCGGTAGCTTTCTTT. This chain connects TRBV29-1 to TRBJ1-1; D perhaps matches TRBD1 (6 bases). Trimming stripped 7 bases from V and 10 bases from J, with 25 bases between. The CDR3 contains 14 residues. In germline, CDR1 is SQVTM, CDR2 ANQGSEA.

The rearrangement uses TRBV5-1 and TRBJ2-1; TRBD1 aligns across 7 bases. V shed 6 bases and J 6 bases; nucleotides not matched to a gene: 12. In germline, CDR1 is SGHRS, CDR2 YFSETQ. CDR3 length: 15 amino acids. The chain's CDR3 is CASNPTTGVGNEQFF. DNA for the CDR3: TGCGCCAGCAACCCCACAACAGGGGTCGGCAATGAGCAGTTCTTC. Using reference TRBV5-1 and TRBJ2-1 for the parts outside the CDR3, the full variable domain is KAGVTQTPRYLIKTRGQQVTLSCSPISGHRSVSWYQQTPGQGLQFLFEYFSETQRNKGNFPGRFSGRQFSNSRSEMNVSTLELGDSALYLCASNPTTGVGNEQFFGPGTRLTVL.

This clone came up a few times. V usage is TRBV19 and J usage is TRBJ1-2; TRBD1 is a possible D gene (5 bases). The length of the CDR3 is 14 residues. Germline CDR1 and CDR2: LNHDA and SQIVND (reference sequence). Trimming left V 3 bases short and J 4 bases short, with 12 bases between. CDR3 DNA: TGTGCCAGTAGTATCGTGTCGGGGGTCTATGGCTACACCTTC. Translated, it gives CASSIVSGVYGYTF.

The CDR3 DNA reads as TGTGCCACCCTCACCCGCGGCGGGGCGTACAATGAGCAGTTCTTC. Protein sequence: CATLTRGGAYNEQFF. This chain connects TRBV19 to TRBJ2-1; the D gene is possibly TRBD2 (6 bases). CDR1 and CDR2 from the germline V gene are LNHDA and SQIVND (reference sequence). With 10 bases removed from V and 4 bases from J, the gap between germline ends came to 20 bases. The CDR3 runs to 15 residues.

This chain connects TRBV10-2 to TRBJ1-1; tentative D call: TRBD1 (6 bases). The CDR3 loop spans 12 amino acids. The germline CDR1 and CDR2 sequences are WSHSY and SAAADI. V shed 4 bases and J shed 6 bases, with 9 bases lying between them. CDR3 DNA sequence: TGCGCCAGCAGTGCAGGGGACGCTGAAGCTTTCTTT. Protein product: CASSAGDAEAFF.

The chain has TRBV11-2 and TRBJ1-1; D is ambiguous. The length of the CDR3 is 12 residues. Germline values: CDR1 SGHAT, CDR2 FQNNGV. Deletions cut 0 bases from V and 4 bases from J, with 3 bases between. The CDR3 sequence: CASSLDGTEAFF. In nucleotides, the CDR3 is TGTGCCAGCAGCTTAGACGGCACTGAAGCTTTCTTT.

V is TRBV6-5 and J is TRBJ1-1; 7 bases align to TRBD1. This CDR3 spans 14 amino acids. V was pared by 4 bases and J by 11 bases, with 13 bases of the junction left unmatched. Germline CDR1 and CDR2: MNHEY and SVGAGI. The CDR3 spells CASSSNLPGGEAFF. CDR3 DNA: TGTGCCAGCAGTTCCAACCTTCCAGGGGGGGAGGCTTTCTTT.

This sequence joins TRBV5-1 and TRBJ2-7, with D possibly matching TRBD1 (6 bases). Trimming removed 0 bases from V and 6 bases from J, with 16 bases in between. CDR1 SGHRS and CDR2 YFSETQ come from the germline V gene. CDR3 length equals 15 residues. CDR3 sequence reads: CASSLVTAGAGEQYF. The DNA of the CDR3 is TGCGCCAGCAGCTTGGTTACGGCAGGGGCCGGCGAGCAGTACTTC.

V usage is TRBV28 and J usage is TRBJ1-5; maybe TRBD1 (5 bases). Germline values: CDR1 MDHEN, CDR2 SYDVKM. V was pared by 6 bases and J by 2 bases, with 8 bases between. The CDR3 contains 13 residues. CDR3 nucleotides: TGTGCCAGCAGAATGACAGGCAATCAGCCCCAGCATTTT. Translation: CASRMTGNQPQHF.

The chain links TRBV11-3 to TRBJ2-5, with a possible D match to TRBD2 (5 bases). The CDR3 extends over 17 amino acids. CDR1 and CDR2 (germline): SGHNT, YENEEA. Trimming took 5 bases from V and 1 from J, leaving 20 bases between them. The DNA of the CDR3 is TGTGCCAGCAGCACCGGTGGTTGGGCGAGCGGCCAAGAGACCCAGTACTTC. Protein product: CASSTGGWASGQETQYF.

V is TRBV10-3 and J is TRBJ2-7; 9 bases are shared with TRBD2. Trimming cost V 6 bases and J 5 bases; bases outside gene matches: 8. The CDR3 sequence is 14 residues long. Germline assignment: CDR1 ENHRY and CDR2 SYGVKD. In nucleotides, the CDR3 is TGTGCCATCAGGATGACTAGCGGAGCCAACGAGCAGTACTTC. Protein: CAIRMTSGANEQYF.

This rearrangement joins TRBV10-3 to TRBJ2-7; 11 bases agree with TRBD2. With 5 bases clipped from V and 2 bases from J, the junction kept 2 bases outside the gene matches. This CDR3 is built from 14 residues. CDR1 and CDR2 (germline): ENHRY, SYGVKD. CDR3 DNA sequence: TGTGCCATCAGTACTAGCGGGGGTGCCTACGAGCAGTACTTC. Translated: CAISTSGGAYEQYF.

The chain couples TRBV10-3 to TRBJ2-3; D unresolved. The CDR3 is made up of 11 amino acids. Trimming took off 10 bases at V and 3 bases at J, with 8 bases between the two ends. CDR1 and CDR2 (germline): ENHRY, SYGVKD. As DNA, the CDR3 is TGTGCCACCAAGCAGACAGATACGCAGTATTTT. Residues: CATKQTDTQYF.

This clone was recorded once. The J gene is TRBJ1-3, the V gene TRBV7-6; D call uncertain. CDR1 and CDR2 from the germline V gene are SGHVS and FNYEAQ. The V gene lost 3 bases and the J gene lost 1 base, with 7 bases spanning the gap. CDR3 length: 14 amino acids. The DNA of the CDR3 is TGTGCCAGCAGCTTGATGGGTTCTGGAAACACCATATATTTT. It codes for CASSLMGSGNTIYF.

The CDR3 here is CASRTRQGPGAFF. The CDR3 DNA is TGTGCCAGTAGGACTCGACAGGGGCCAGGAGCTTTCTTT. The chain links TRBV19 to TRBJ1-1, with 8 nucleotides matching TRBD1. In germline, CDR1 is LNHDA, CDR2 SQIVND (reference sequence). CDR3 size: 13 residues. The V gene end was trimmed by 6 bases and the J gene end by 10 bases; junction bases not matched to a gene: 10.

This rearrangement joins TRBV10-3 to TRBJ2-7; 10 nucleotides align to TRBD2. Germline CDR1 is ENHRY and CDR2 is SYGVKD. J was trimmed by 4 bases and V by 5 bases; bases with no gene match: 5. The CDR3 loop spans 14 amino acids. The CDR3 region is CAISLAGGNYEQYF. The CDR3 DNA is TGTGCCATCAGTTTAGCGGGAGGAAATTACGAGCAGTACTTC.

The chain carries TRBV30 and TRBJ2-7; 8 positions agree with TRBD2. Germline CDR1 and CDR2: GTSNPN and SVGIG (reference sequence). Unmatched junction bases numbered 4, after V lost 0 bases and J lost 0 bases. This CDR3 region has 15 residues. CDR3 sequence (DNA): TGTGCCTGGAGTGTAGGGCGGGGGGTCTCCTACGAGCAGTACTTC. Translated: CAWSVGRGVSYEQYF.

The chain uses TRBV7-8 and TRBJ2-2, with TRBD1 matching 9 bases. The CDR3 sequence is 15 residues long. The junction had 8 bases not matched to a gene; V was cut back by 6 bases and J by 6 bases. CDR1 is SGHVS, CDR2 FQNEAQ, per germline. The CDR3 DNA reads TGTGCCAGCAGTAAAACAGGGGGCGTCCCCGGGGAGCTGTTTTTT. Its protein product is CASSKTGGVPGELFF.

CDR3 nucleotide sequence: TGTGCCAGCAGTGTTAGTCCCGTCAATCAGCCCCAGCATTTT. Translation: CASSVSPVNQPQHF. V and J are TRBV6-1 and TRBJ1-5; D unresolved. Trimming stripped 4 bases from V and 3 bases from J, with 10 bases between. There are 14 residues in the CDR3. Germline lookup yields CDR1 MNHNS and CDR2 SASEGT.

The chain recombines TRBV10-3 with TRBJ2-7, with 9 bases identical to TRBD2. V shed 5 bases and J 1 base; nucleotides not matched to a gene: 6. Germline loops: CDR1 ENHRY, CDR2 SYGVKD. The CDR3 is 15 amino acids. The CDR3 DNA reads as TGTGCCATCAGTTCTGTCCTAGCGGGATCCTACGAGCAGTACTTC. This translates into CAISSVLAGSYEQYF.